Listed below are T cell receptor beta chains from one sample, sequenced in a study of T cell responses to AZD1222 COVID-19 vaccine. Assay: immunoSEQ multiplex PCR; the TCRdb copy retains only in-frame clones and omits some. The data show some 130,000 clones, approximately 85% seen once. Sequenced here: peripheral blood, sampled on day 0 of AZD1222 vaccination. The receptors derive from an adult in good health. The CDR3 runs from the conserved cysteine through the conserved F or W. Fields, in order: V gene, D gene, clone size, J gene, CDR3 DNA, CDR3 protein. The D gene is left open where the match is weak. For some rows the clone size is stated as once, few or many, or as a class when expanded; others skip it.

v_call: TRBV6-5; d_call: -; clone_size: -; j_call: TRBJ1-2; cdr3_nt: TGTGCCAGCAGTTACTCGAATCCAGGACCGGATGGCTACACCTTC; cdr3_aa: CASSYSNPGPDGYTF
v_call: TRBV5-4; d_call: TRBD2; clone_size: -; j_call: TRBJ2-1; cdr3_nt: TGTGCCAGCAGTTCCAGCGGGACCAGCTCCTACAATGAGCAGTTCTTC; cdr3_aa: CASSSSGTSSYNEQFF
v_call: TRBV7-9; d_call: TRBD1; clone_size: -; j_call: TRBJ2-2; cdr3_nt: TGTGCCAGCAGCCCGGGACAGGGGAACACCGGGGAGCTGTTTTTT; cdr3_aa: CASSPGQGNTGELFF
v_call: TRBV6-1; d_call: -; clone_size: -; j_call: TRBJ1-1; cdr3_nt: TGTGCCAGCAGTGAATCTAGGGGGAAGGAAGCTTTCTTT; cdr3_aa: CASSESRGKEAFF
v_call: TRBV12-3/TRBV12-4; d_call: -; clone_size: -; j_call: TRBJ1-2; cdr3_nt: TGTGCCAGCAGCGATTCATTATATGGCTACACCTTC; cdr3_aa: CASSDSLYGYTF
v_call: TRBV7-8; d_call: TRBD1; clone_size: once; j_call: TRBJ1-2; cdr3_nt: TGTGCCAGCAGCTTACAGGGGGTGCCTAACTATGGCTACACCTTC; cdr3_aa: CASSLQGVPNYGYTF
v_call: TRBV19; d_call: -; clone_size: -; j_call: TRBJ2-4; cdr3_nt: TGTGCCAGTAGTATAGTTGGATTACTAGCCAAAAACATTCAGTACTTC; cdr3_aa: CASSIVGLLAKNIQYF
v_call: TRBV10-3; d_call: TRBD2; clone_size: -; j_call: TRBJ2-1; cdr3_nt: TGTGCCATCAGTCCGACTAGCGGGAGAGGGACGGGATACAATGAGCAGTTCTTC; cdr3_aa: CAISPTSGRGTGYNEQFF
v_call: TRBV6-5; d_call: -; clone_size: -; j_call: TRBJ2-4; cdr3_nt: TGTGCCAGCAGTTACGGCAGGGCCAAAAACATTCAGTACTTC; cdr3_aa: CASSYGRAKNIQYF
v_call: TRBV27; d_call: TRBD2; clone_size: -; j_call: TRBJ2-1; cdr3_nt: TGTGCCAGCAGTTTCGACCCCTGGACTAGCGGAACCTACAATGAGCAGTTCTTC; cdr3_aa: CASSFDPWTSGTYNEQFF
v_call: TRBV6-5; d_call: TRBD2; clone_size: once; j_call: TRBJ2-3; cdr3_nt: TGTGCCAGCAGTTACGGTAGCGGGACTATAGATACGCAGTATTTT; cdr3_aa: CASSYGSGTIDTQYF
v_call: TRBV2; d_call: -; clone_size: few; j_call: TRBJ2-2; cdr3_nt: TGTGCCAGCAGCACCGCTCCAGGGTTGTCCGGGGAGCTGTTTTTT; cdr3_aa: CASSTAPGLSGELFF
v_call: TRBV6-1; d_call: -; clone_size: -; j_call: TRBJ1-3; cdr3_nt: TGTGCCAGCAGTGGAGAAAGCGACCGGTACTCTGGAAACACCATATATTTT; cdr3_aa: CASSGESDRYSGNTIYF
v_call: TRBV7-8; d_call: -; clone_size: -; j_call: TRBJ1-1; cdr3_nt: TGTGCCAGCAGCTTAGTAGGCCAAGTGAACACTGAAGCTTTCTTT; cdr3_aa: CASSLVGQVNTEAFF
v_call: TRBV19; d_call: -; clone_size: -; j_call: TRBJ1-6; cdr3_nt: TGTGCCAGTAGTATTGGGGGGAATTCACCCCTCCACTTT; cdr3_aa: CASSIGGNSPLHF
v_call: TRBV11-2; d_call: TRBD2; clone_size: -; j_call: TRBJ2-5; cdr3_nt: TGTGCCAGCAGCCTGGGCGGCGGGGGGGGAGAGACCCAGTACTTC; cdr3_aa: CASSLGGGGGETQYF
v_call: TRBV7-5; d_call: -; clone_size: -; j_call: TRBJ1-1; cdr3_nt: TGTGCCAGAAGCTTAGAGGGTGACACTGAAGCTTTCTTT; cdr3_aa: CARSLEGDTEAFF
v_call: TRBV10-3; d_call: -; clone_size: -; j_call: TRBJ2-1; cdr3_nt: TGTGCCATCAGCACAGGGTCCTACAATGAGCAGTTCTTC; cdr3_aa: CAISTGSYNEQFF
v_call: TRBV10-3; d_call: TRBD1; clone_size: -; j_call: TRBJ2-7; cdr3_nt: TGTGCCACCACCACCGGACAGGATTTCTACGAGCAGTACTTC; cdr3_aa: CATTTGQDFYEQYF
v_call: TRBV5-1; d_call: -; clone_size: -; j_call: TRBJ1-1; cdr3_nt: TGCGCCAGCAGCTTGGTAGTCGGGAACACTGAAGCTTTCTTT; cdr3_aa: CASSLVVGNTEAFF
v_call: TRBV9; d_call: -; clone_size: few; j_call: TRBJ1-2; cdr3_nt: TGTGCCAGCAGGGGCAGCCTCTATGGCTACACCTTC; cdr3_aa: CASRGSLYGYTF
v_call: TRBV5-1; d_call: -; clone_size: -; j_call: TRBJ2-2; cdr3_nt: TGCGCCAGCAGCTTGGTTGTAGCGGCGAACACCGGGGAGCTGTTTTTT; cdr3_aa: CASSLVVAANTGELFF
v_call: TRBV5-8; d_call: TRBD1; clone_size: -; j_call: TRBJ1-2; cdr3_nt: TGTGCCAGCAGCTTGCCCTACAGGGGCGACTATGGCTACACCTTC; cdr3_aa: CASSLPYRGDYGYTF
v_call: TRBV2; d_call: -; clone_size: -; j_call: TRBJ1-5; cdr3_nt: TGTGCCAGCAGAACGGACACGAGTTTGCCCCAGCATTTT; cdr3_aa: CASRTDTSLPQHF
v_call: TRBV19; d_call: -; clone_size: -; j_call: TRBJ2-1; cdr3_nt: TGTGCCAGCAGGCGCGACGGGAGTGGGGAGCAGTTCTTC; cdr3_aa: CASRRDGSGEQFF
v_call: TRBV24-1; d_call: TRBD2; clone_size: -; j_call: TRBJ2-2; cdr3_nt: TGTGCCACGGGGGCTAGCGGGAGCACCGGGGAGCTGTTTTTT; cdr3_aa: CATGASGSTGELFF
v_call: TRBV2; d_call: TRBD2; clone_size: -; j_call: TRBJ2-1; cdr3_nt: TGTGCCAGCAGTGTGCTAGCGGGGTTTGGAAATGAGCAGTTCTTC; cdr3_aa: CASSVLAGFGNEQFF
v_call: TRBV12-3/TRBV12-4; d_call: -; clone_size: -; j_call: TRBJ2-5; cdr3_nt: TGTGCCAGCAGTCACCGGGACGGGGAGACCCAGTACTTC; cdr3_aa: CASSHRDGETQYF
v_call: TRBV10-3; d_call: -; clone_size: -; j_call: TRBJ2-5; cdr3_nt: TGTGCCATCAAAACCGCGGGGGAGACCCAGTACTTC; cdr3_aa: CAIKTAGETQYF
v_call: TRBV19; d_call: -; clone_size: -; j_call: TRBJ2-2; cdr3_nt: TGTGCCAGTAGTATCCAAATGACTAGAGGGCCCAACACCGGGGAGCTGTTTTTT; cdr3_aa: CASSIQMTRGPNTGELFF
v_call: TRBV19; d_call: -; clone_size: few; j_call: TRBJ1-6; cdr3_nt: TGTGCCAGTAGCAGCATTGGGGATAATTCACCCCTCCACTTT; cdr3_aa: CASSSIGDNSPLHF
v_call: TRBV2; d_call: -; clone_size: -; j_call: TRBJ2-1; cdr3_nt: TGTGCCAGCAGATCGATAGCGGACTACAATGAGCAGTTCTTC; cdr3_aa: CASRSIADYNEQFF
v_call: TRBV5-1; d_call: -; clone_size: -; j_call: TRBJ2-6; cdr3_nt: TGCGCCAGCAGCTCCCCGACCACTCCTGGGGCCAACGTCCTGACTTTC; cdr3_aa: CASSSPTTPGANVLTF
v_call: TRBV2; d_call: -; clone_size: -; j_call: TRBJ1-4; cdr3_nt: TGTGCCAGCAGTAGAGCAGGGACAACTAATGAAAAACTGTTTTTT; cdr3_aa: CASSRAGTTNEKLFF
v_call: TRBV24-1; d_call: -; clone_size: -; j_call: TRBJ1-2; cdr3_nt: TGTGCCACCAGTGATTTCCCCAGGGTCTATGGCTACACCTTC; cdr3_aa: CATSDFPRVYGYTF